Sequencing of this T cell receptor beta chain was carried out in a study of regulatory T cells in long-lasting Graves disease. CDR3-region Arm-PCR and iRepertoire HTBI primers produced the TCR beta libraries. Each CDR3 protein gets one entry after TCRdb re-called the multiplex PCR reads with MiXCR. The sample lists 500,000 to 800,000 distinct CDR3 sequences; 25% to 30% were seen once. This sample's time point: persistent/refractory GD, antithyroid drugs over 5 years with positive TRAb. Extracted RNA from PBMCs served as the source of the TCR library. V was clipped by 6 bases and J by 0 bases, with 15 bases between them. Per the germline V gene, CDR1 is SNHLY and CDR2 is FYNNEI. CDR3 length equals 15 residues.

The chain is built from TRBV2 and TRBJ2-7, with D perhaps given as TRBD1 or TRBD2 (5 bases each). Sequenced here: peripheral blood mononuclear cells (PBMCs), sampled when the disease was refractory, from a patient treated with antithyroid drugs. The clonotype originates from a female donor with Graves disease. CDR3 DNA: TGTGCCAGCAGACACCAATCAGGGAGCTCCTACGAGCAGTACTTC. This codes for CASRHQSGSSYEQYF.